Below, 21 T cell receptor beta chains from the same sample are listed, as sequenced in a study of blood T cell repertoires in COVID-19. Sequencing was performed with immunoSEQ multiplex PCR; in TCRdb, only in-frame clones are kept and a portion is missing. Here the sample spans roughly 60,000 clones, roughly 92% being singletons. Sequencing used peripheral blood. Source of these receptors: a man between 50 and 59 years old with active COVID-19.

This sequence joins TRBV20-1 and TRBJ2-1; D is undetermined. V gave up 5 bases and J gave up 3 bases, with 2 bases separating them. From germline, CDR1 is DFQATT and CDR2 SNEGSKA (reference sequence). This CDR3 has 10 residues. CDR3 region: CSAYYNEQFF. In DNA form, the CDR3 reads TGCAGTGCTTACTACAATGAGCAGTTCTTC.

This chain connects TRBV2 to TRBJ2-1; 10 nucleotides align to TRBD2. The CDR3 loop spans 19 amino acids. CDR1 is SNHLY, CDR2 FYNNEI, per germline. Losses at the gene ends were 2 bases for V and 5 bases for J; bases not matched to a gene: 15. CDR3 in DNA: TGTGCCAGCAGTGAAAAACAGGTTAGCGGGAGGCTTCGGGACAATGAGCAGTTCTTC. Protein: CASSEKQVSGRLRDNEQFF.

This clone was recorded only once. The CDR3 DNA follows: TGTGCCAGCATCCCCCAGGGACAGGGCTATAGCAATCAGCCCCAGCATTTT. Protein: CASIPQGQGYSNQPQHF. V usage is TRBV21-1 and J usage is TRBJ1-5; the table's D call TRBD1 went unverified against the DNA. TRBV21-1 is a documented pseudogene. The CDR3 contains 17 residues.

This chain connects TRBV29-1 to TRBJ2-3; 8 nucleotides agree with TRBD1. This CDR3 comprises 12 residues. CDR1 is SQVTM and CDR2 is ANQGSEA in the germline V gene. Trimming took 7 bases from V and 3 from J; bases not matched to a gene: 3. As DNA, the CDR3 is TGCAGCGGCGGACAGGGTACAGATACGCAGTATTTT. Its translation is CSGGQGTDTQYF.

V and J are TRBV2 and TRBJ1-1; no reliable D call. The length of the CDR3 is 14 residues. Looked up from germline, CDR1 is SNHLY and CDR2 is FYNNEI. The ends were cut back, 6 bases at V and 0 bases at J, with 11 bases in the middle. The DNA of the CDR3 is TGTGCCAGCAGATCGACATTCATGAACACTGAAGCTTTCTTT. Protein sequence: CASRSTFMNTEAFF.

J is TRBJ2-5 and V is TRBV5-1; TRBD1 agrees at 9 bases. V lost 4 bases, J lost 2 bases, and 3 bases stayed unmatched. This CDR3 has 14 amino acids. CDR1 is SGHRS and CDR2 is YFSETQ in the germline V gene. The CDR3 here is CASSAGQGQETQYF. The CDR3 DNA is TGCGCCAGCAGCGCGGGACAGGGTCAAGAGACCCAGTACTTC.

The chain has TRBV3-1 (or the pseudogene TRBV3-2) and TRBJ1-2; 7 nucleotides agree with TRBD1. The CDR3 contains 14 residues. Germline V gives CDR1 LGHDT, CDR2 YNNKEL (reference sequence). V was clipped by 2 bases and J by 4 bases; unmatched bases: 4. The CDR3 is CASSQPTGVYGYTF. The DNA for the CDR3 is TGTGCCAGCAGCCAACCTACAGGGGTCTATGGCTACACCTTC.

This rearrangement joins TRBV7-2 to TRBJ2-2; tentative D call: TRBD2 (5 bases). Trimming pared 5 bases from V and 8 bases from J, leaving 12 bases between. Germline-derived CDR1 and CDR2 are SGHTA and FQGNSA. The CDR3 loop spans 13 amino acids. This CDR3 is CASSPRTPGELFF. CDR3 nucleotides: TGTGCCAGCAGCCCCAGGACTCCGGGGGAGCTGTTTTTT.

The V and J genes are TRBV6-5 and TRBJ1-5, with a tentative D call TRBD1 (6 bases). Trimming removed 6 bases at V and 5 bases at J, with 11 bases between. Germline V CDR1 and CDR2: MNHEY, SVGAGI. This CDR3 is 13 amino acids long. This CDR3 reads CASRLDSYQPQHF. The CDR3 nucleotides are TGTGCCAGCAGATTGGACAGTTATCAGCCCCAGCATTTT.

The chain couples TRBV6-1 to TRBJ2-6; D is ambiguous. This CDR3 has 15 amino acids. The V and J ends lost 2 bases and 0 bases respectively, with 5 bases between them. Per the germline V gene, CDR1 is MNHNS and CDR2 is SASEGT. Here the CDR3 DNA reads TGTGCCAGCAGTGAATCCGTCTCTGGGGCCAACGTCCTGACTTTC. Translated: CASSESVSGANVLTF.

This chain uses TRBV6-5 with TRBJ2-7, with D uncertain. V was pared by 7 bases and J by 5 bases, with 9 bases between. CDR1 is MNHEY, CDR2 SVGAGI, per germline. The CDR3 extends over 11 amino acids. In DNA, the CDR3 is TGTGCCAGCAACAATGGCCACGAGCAGTACTTC. The encoded protein is CASNNGHEQYF.

This chain joins TRBV12-3 or TRBV12-4 and TRBJ1-5; D ambiguous. The V and J ends lost 3 bases and 6 bases respectively, with 9 bases between them. This CDR3 comprises 13 residues. CDR3 nucleotide sequence: TGTGCCAGCAGTTTGGCAGAGGGTCAGCCCCAGCATTTT. Amino acid sequence: CASSLAEGQPQHF.

This sequence joins TRBV28 and TRBJ1-3; D remains unclear. V dropped 8 bases and J dropped 2 bases, with 13 bases sitting between them. Germline V CDR1 and CDR2: MDHEN, SYDVKM. This CDR3 region has 14 residues. This CDR3 reads CASGPWLAGNTIYF. The CDR3 coding sequence is TGTGCCAGCGGTCCGTGGTTAGCTGGAAACACCATATATTTT.

The chain uses TRBV6-5 and TRBJ2-1; D perhaps matches TRBD2 (6 bases). Germline V lookup: CDR1 MNHEY, CDR2 SVGAGI. The CDR3 is made up of 15 amino acids. Deletions cut 5 bases from V and 6 bases from J, with 17 bases between. The CDR3 DNA reads as TGTGCCAGCAGTCTCCAGGGACTGAGGGGCAATGAGCAGTTCTTC. Translating gives CASSLQGLRGNEQFF.

V usage is TRBV5-1 and J usage is TRBJ2-2; the D gene is possibly TRBD1 (6 bases). The CDR3 sequence is 14 residues long. In germline, CDR1 is SGHRS, CDR2 YFSETQ. The V end was cut by 4 bases, the J end by 4 bases, with 11 bases between. The CDR3 DNA reads TGCGCCAGCAGCACCGGACAGAGCACCGGGGAGCTGTTTTTT. Residues: CASSTGQSTGELFF.

The CDR3 reads CASSRSGSWRAFF. In DNA, the CDR3 is TGTGCCAGCAGCCGTAGCGGCAGTTGGAGAGCTTTCTTT. This chain connects TRBV9 to TRBJ1-1; D remains unclear. Germline loops: CDR1 SGDLS, CDR2 YYNGEE. The V gene lost 4 bases and the J gene lost 10 bases, with 17 bases spanning the gap. The CDR3 loop spans 13 amino acids. The full variable domain, in which reference TRBV9 and TRBJ1-1 provide the parts outside the CDR3, is DSGVTQTPKHLITATGQRVTLRCSPRSGDLSVYWYQQSLDQGLQFLIQYYNGEERAKGNILERFSAQQFPDLHSELNLSSLELGDSALYFCASSRSGSWRAFFGQGTRLTVV.

The chain has TRBV7-2 and TRBJ2-5; 10 bases align to TRBD2. The germline V gene has CDR1 SGHTA and CDR2 FQGNSA. Germline trimming cut 0 bases from V and 4 bases from J; bases unmatched to any gene: 2. The CDR3 sequence is 15 residues long. CDR3 region: CASSLASGGRETQYF. CDR3 nucleotides: TGTGCCAGCAGCTTAGCTAGCGGGGGGAGAGAGACCCAGTACTTC.

V and J are TRBV6-2 or TRBV6-3 and TRBJ1-5; 9 bases map to TRBD1. The CDR3 consists of 14 residues. The J segment lost 8 bases and the V segment lost 6 bases, leaving 8 bases of the junction unmatched. In germline, CDR1 is MNHEY, CDR2 SVGEGT. The chain's CDR3 is CASSSGQGSEPQHF. CDR3 nucleotide sequence: TGTGCCAGCAGCTCAGGACAGGGGTCTGAGCCCCAGCATTTT.

Only one count was recorded for this clone. V usage is TRBV6-5 and J usage is TRBJ1-6; possibly TRBD1 for D (5 bases). The V gene's germline CDR1 is MNHEY and CDR2 SVGAGI. The CDR3 extends over 14 amino acids. Trimming took off 6 bases at V and 3 bases at J, with 9 bases between the two ends. CDR3 residues: CASRRDHYNSPLHF. The CDR3 DNA reads as TGTGCCAGCAGGCGGGACCACTATAATTCACCCCTCCACTTT.

The genes are TRBV28 and TRBJ2-7, with TRBD1 matching over 9 bases. In germline, CDR1 is MDHEN, CDR2 SYDVKM. The CDR3 extends over 13 amino acids. Germline trimming cut 10 bases from V and 3 bases from J; bases unmatched to any gene: 7. This CDR3 is CAIWGTGLYEQYF. CDR3 bases: TGTGCCATCTGGGGGACAGGGCTCTACGAGCAGTACTTC. The full variable domain, rest sourced from reference TRBV28 and TRBJ2-7, is DVKVTQSSRYLVKRTGEKVFLECVQDMDHENMFWYRQDPGLGLRLIYFSYDVKMKEKGDIPEGYSVSREKKERFSLILESASTNQTSMYLCAIWGTGLYEQYFGPGTRLTVT.

This chain links TRBV6-5 with TRBJ1-2; D may be TRBD1 (5 bases). The ends were cut back, 6 bases at V and 5 bases at J, with 13 bases in the middle. Germline CDR1 MNHEY, CDR2 SVGAGI. The CDR3 is 13 amino acids. The chain's CDR3 is CASSQVGGYGYTF. The CDR3 bases are TGTGCCAGCAGCCAAGTCGGGGGGTATGGCTACACCTTC.